This section outlines one T cell receptor (beta chain) sequence together with its context. Antigen: not known. Sequencing was preceded by expansion of antigen-specific CD4+ T cells with viral peptide pools in the ViraFEST assay. An approximately ten-day culture period preceded the isolation of CD4+ T cells. Two-dose vaccination with either BNT162b2 or mRNA-1273 was given to the participants. The assay was immunoSEQ multiplex PCR, and TCRdb's table has in-frame clones only and misses some. The table has about 46,000 clones, about four fifths seen once; the top ten hold about 15%. This entry comes from a study of vaccination effects on CD4 cells after COVID-19. Turning to the study itself: Relative to the second dose, post-vaccine samples were obtained a median of 72 days later.

Here the sequenced sample was CD4+ T cells from PBMCs cultured with HCoV-OC43 spike peptides, taken after COVID-19 vaccination. Described subset: HCoV-OC43 spike overlapping peptide pool stimulation. This clonotype was sampled from a human donor who received a COVID-19 vaccine.

The CDR3 loop is CASSLVLWISTDTQYF. The CDR3, as DNA: TGCGCCAGCAGCTTGGTATTGTGGATTAGCACAGATACGCAGTATTTT. This chain uses TRBV5-1 with TRBJ2-3; D call uncertain. Deletions cut 0 bases from V and 0 bases from J, with 11 bases between. The CDR3 is 16 residues long. Germline CDR1 is SGHRS and CDR2 is YFSETQ.